This T cell receptor beta chain was captured by sequencing in a study of tumor-infiltrating lymphocytes in glioblastoma multiforme. CDR3 size: 15 residues. Germline V gene data show CDR1 as SNHLY and CDR2 as FYNNEI. Trimming at V came to 7 bases and at J to 6 bases, leaving 10 bases not matched to a gene. Multiple V-beta primers and a C-beta primer amplified TCRB from RNA. These TCRB libraries lack any described unique molecular identifiers. One entry per CDR3 protein results from TCRdb running MiXCR on the multiplex PCR reads. The sample holds approximately 30,000 distinct CDR3 sequences, roughly two thirds seen once.

This sequence originates from a male donor with glioblastoma. The sample comprised brain tumor tissue. This chain links TRBV2 with TRBJ2-5; 11 nucleotides agree with TRBD2. For the CDR3, the DNA is TGTGCCAGCACTCTCCTTAGCGGGAGGGGACAGACCCAGTACTTC. As protein: CASTLLSGRGQTQYF.